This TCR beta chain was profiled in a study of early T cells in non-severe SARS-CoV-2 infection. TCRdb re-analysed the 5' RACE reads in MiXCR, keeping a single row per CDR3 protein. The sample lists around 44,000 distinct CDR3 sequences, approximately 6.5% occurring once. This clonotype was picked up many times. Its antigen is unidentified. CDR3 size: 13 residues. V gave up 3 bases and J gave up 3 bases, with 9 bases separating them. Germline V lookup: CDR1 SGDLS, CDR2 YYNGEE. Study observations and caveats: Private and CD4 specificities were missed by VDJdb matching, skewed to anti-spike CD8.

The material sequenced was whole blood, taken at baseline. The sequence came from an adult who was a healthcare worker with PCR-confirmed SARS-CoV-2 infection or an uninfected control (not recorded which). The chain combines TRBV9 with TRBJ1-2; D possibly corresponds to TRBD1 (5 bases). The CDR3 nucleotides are TGTGCCAGCAGCGCTCCAGGGCACTATGGCTACACCTTC. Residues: CASSAPGHYGYTF.